Below, one TCR beta chain is given with its context. The data are from a study of blood T cell repertoires in COVID-19. Study summary: Sites in the United States, Italy and Spain provided acute and convalescent COVID-19 samples. PBMCs, B-cell-depleted T cells, or T cells provided the cDNA or gDNA that made up the material.

The authors' processing: Using reference gene primer amplification, nucleated cell counts were estimated. The table came from immunoSEQ multiplex PCR; TCRdb's copy has only in-frame clones and leaves some out. V and J calls and clone size are copied from that table; D and trimming were computed from the DNA. Among some 200,000 clones listed, roughly nine tenths were seen once. Sample: peripheral blood. This sequence originates from a man aged 65-85 years with acute or convalescent COVID-19.

This CDR3 reads CASGLTATSLYTDTQYF. The CDR3 DNA sequence: TGTGCCAGCGGATTGACGGCGACTAGCCTTTACACAGATACGCAGTATTTT. The rearrangement joins TRBV27 to TRBJ2-3, with 7 bases lining up with TRBD2. J lost 2 bases, V lost 8 bases, and 16 bases had no gene match. Germline V lookup: CDR1 MNHEY, CDR2 SMNVEV (reference sequence). This CDR3 comprises 17 residues.